Presented here are 11 T cell receptor beta chains from one specimen sequenced in a study of blood T cell repertoires in COVID-19. Sequencing used immunoSEQ multiplex PCR; TCRdb keeps in-frame clones, though not all of them. The repertoire consists of 400,000 or so clones, with approximately 85% occurring once and the leading ten covering around 2.1%. The material sequenced was PBMCs or T cells enriched from blood (not recorded which). The origin of the receptors is a woman in her thirties or forties with acute COVID-19.

This clone was counted only a few times. This chain connects TRBV25-1 to TRBJ1-1; TRBD1 agrees at 7 bases. The ends lost 1 base at V and 2 bases at J; junction bases unmatched: 1. Germline V CDR1 and CDR2: MGHDK, SYGVNS. The CDR3 is made up of 14 amino acids. Written as DNA, the CDR3 is TGTGCCAGCAGTGAATCAGGGGGTAACACTGAAGCTTTCTTT. Translation gives CASSESGGNTEAFF.

The V and J genes are TRBV5-4 and TRBJ1-1, with a weak D call TRBD1 (6 bases). There are 15 residues in the CDR3. The germline V and J ends were trimmed by 0 bases and 6 bases, with 15 bases remaining between them. Germline CDR1 reads SGHNT; CDR2 reads YYREEE (reference sequence). CDR3 residues: CASSLALGARSEAFF. CDR3 bases: TGTGCCAGCAGCTTGGCCCTGGGGGCGAGGTCTGAAGCTTTCTTT.

The chain links TRBV5-6 to TRBJ2-1; the match to TRBD1 covers 9 bases. The CDR3 is 14 residues long. V shed 6 bases, J shed 6 bases, and the junction held 7 bases outside the gene matches. CDR1 and CDR2 (germline): SGHDT, YYEEEE. The CDR3 DNA reads as TGTGCCAGCATCCAACAGGGGGCGCGCAATGAGCAGTTCTTC. Protein sequence: CASIQQGARNEQFF.

As for this clone: A read error may produce the germline difference seen at one junction end. Within the sample, other DNA sequences also encode this same CDR3. The V and J genes are TRBV5-6 and TRBJ2-2, with 8 bases aligning to TRBD1. CDR1 and CDR2 from the germline V gene are SGHDT and YYEEEE. This CDR3 region has 16 residues. CDR3 sequence: CASSPDRDANTGELFF. The CDR3 nucleotides read TGTGCCAGCAGCCCGGACAGGGACGCGAACACCGGGGAGTTGTTTTTT.

The chain uses TRBV30 and TRBJ1-6; 7 bases line up with TRBD1. Germline V CDR1 and CDR2: GTSNPN, SVGIG (reference sequence). The V segment lost 2 bases and the J segment 10 bases; nucleotides outside the gene matches: 14. The CDR3 spans 16 residues. The CDR3 is CAWSFSQGYTGSPLHF. CDR3 nucleotides: TGTGCCTGGAGTTTTTCACAGGGGTATACGGGATCACCCCTCCACTTT.

This clone came up once. The chain employs TRBV7-9 and TRBJ1-6; D gene unclear. Looked up from germline, CDR1 is SEHNR and CDR2 is FQNEAQ (reference sequence). Trimming took off 5 bases at V and 9 bases at J, with 11 bases between the two ends. This CDR3 region has 13 residues. CDR3 sequence reads: CASSPDLGSPLHF. The CDR3 bases are TGTGCCAGCAGCCCTGACTTGGGTTCACCCCTCCACTTT.

The chain has TRBV18 and TRBJ1-3; tentative D call: TRBD1 (5 bases). Deletions cut 3 bases from V and 2 bases from J, with 11 bases between. The V gene's germline CDR1 is KGHSH and CDR2 LQKENI. The CDR3 length is 15 residues. This CDR3 reads CASSPQGTTGNTIYF. The CDR3 DNA sequence: TGTGCCAGCTCACCCCAGGGTACAACTGGAAACACCATATATTTT.

The rearrangement uses TRBV12-3 or TRBV12-4 and TRBJ2-7; 10 bases map to TRBD1. V was clipped by 6 bases and J by 1 base; unmatched bases: 0. The CDR3 extends over 13 amino acids. CDR3 protein: CASRGQGSYEQYF. CDR3 DNA: TGTGCCAGCAGGGGACAGGGGTCCTACGAGCAGTACTTC.

The J gene is TRBJ2-2, the V gene TRBV5-1, with TRBD2 identical over 12 bases. The V and J ends lost 3 bases and 6 bases, in that order; junction bases with no gene match: 3. Looked up from germline, CDR1 is SGHRS and CDR2 is YFSETQ. The CDR3 sequence is 15 residues long. The CDR3 loop is CASSWTSGVPGELFF. DNA for the CDR3: TGCGCCAGCAGCTGGACTAGCGGGGTCCCCGGGGAGCTGTTTTTT.

DNA for the CDR3: TGCGCCAGCAGCCCTTACGAGAGGCCGTCGGGGGAGACCCAGTACTTC. Protein sequence: CASSPYERPSGETQYF. V gene TRBV4-1 combines with J gene TRBJ2-5; a weak D match, TRBD2 (5 bases). The CDR3 runs 16 residues. Per germline, CDR1 MGHRA and CDR2 YSYEKL. The V end was cut by 4 bases, the J end by 5 bases, with 20 bases between.

This clone was counted many times. The genes are TRBV2 and TRBJ2-7; 14 positions match TRBD2. V trimming: 6 bases; J trimming: 0 bases; junction bases outside the gene matches: 7. CDR1 is SNHLY, CDR2 FYNNEI, per germline. This CDR3 has 17 amino acids. CDR3 region: CASSQGLAGGSSYEQYF. The CDR3 bases are TGTGCCAGCAGCCAAGGACTAGCGGGGGGAAGCTCCTACGAGCAGTACTTC.